These 17 T cell receptor beta chains came from one sample sequenced in a study of blood T cell repertoires in COVID-19. Generated by immunoSEQ multiplex PCR, the TCRdb table keeps only in-frame clones and is missing some. The sample contains 200,000 to 250,000 clones, about four fifths of which appear only once. The sample was PBMCs or T cells enriched from blood (not recorded which). The receptors were sampled from a woman in her forties with acute COVID-19.

This chain joins TRBV18 and TRBJ2-2; perhaps TRBD2 as D (5 bases). The CDR3 has 18 amino acids. Trimming cost V 2 bases and J 0 bases, with 16 bases left between them. From germline, CDR1 is KGHSH and CDR2 LQKENI. The CDR3 region has the DNA TGTGCCAGCTCACCAAGGAGTGGCGGGCTTTCGAACACCGGGGAGCTGTTTTTT. Protein product: CASSPRSGGLSNTGELFF. Full variable domain (missing parts from reference TRBV18 and TRBJ2-2): NAGVMQNPRHLVRRRGQEARLRCSPMKGHSHVYWYRQLPEEGLKFMVYLQKENIIDESGMPKERFSAEFPKEGPSILRIQQVVRGDSAAYFCASSPRSGGLSNTGELFFGEGSRLTVL.

The genes are TRBV2 and TRBJ2-3; weak D call: TRBD2 (7 bases). The V end was cut by 6 bases, the J end by 4 bases, with 14 bases between. The CDR3 is 14 residues long. Per germline, CDR1 SNHLY and CDR2 FYNNEI. CDR3 protein: CASSGGRGSDTQYF. The CDR3 nucleotides are TGTGCCAGCAGCGGGGGGCGTGGTTCAGATACGCAGTATTTT.

This clone was seen once. The chain couples TRBV7-9 to TRBJ2-3; D is ambiguous. The CDR3 runs to 12 residues. Trimming pared 6 bases from V and 4 bases from J, leaving 8 bases between. Germline V CDR1 and CDR2: SEHNR, FQNEAQ (reference sequence). CDR3 in DNA: TGTGCCAGCAGTACTACCTCAGATACGCAGTATTTT. This gives the protein CASSTTSDTQYF.

The CDR3 is CASSGQTYTEAFF. The DNA for the CDR3 is TGTGCCAGCAGTGGACAGACCTACACTGAAGCTTTCTTT. This rearrangement joins TRBV2 to TRBJ1-1; a weak D match, TRBD1 (5 bases). The ends were cut back, 4 bases at V and 3 bases at J, with 9 bases in the middle. The length of the CDR3 is 13 residues. Germline V gene sequence: CDR1 SNHLY, CDR2 FYNNEI.

This clone was recorded many times. The V and J genes are TRBV28 and TRBJ2-7; 9 bases align to TRBD1. This CDR3 contains 14 residues. V shed 2 bases, J shed 9 bases, and the junction held 8 bases outside the gene matches. Germline assignment: CDR1 MDHEN and CDR2 SYDVKM. CDR3 nucleotides: TGTGCCAGCAGTTTAGGACAGGGGCGGAGAGGGCAGTACTTC. It translates to CASSLGQGRRGQYF. Full variable domain (rest looked up from reference TRBV28 and TRBJ2-7): DVKVTQSSRYLVKRTGEKVFLECVQDMDHENMFWYRQDPGLGLRLIYFSYDVKMKEKGDIPEGYSVSREKKERFSLILESASTNQTSMYLCASSLGQGRRGQYFGPGTRLTVT.

V and J are TRBV24-1 and TRBJ2-1; D unclear. The CDR3 runs to 15 residues. Germline CDR1 KGHDR, CDR2 SFDVKD. Deletions cut 7 bases from V and 5 bases from J, with 17 bases between. The CDR3 DNA reads as TGTGCCACCAGATCGTCTATTGCGCTGCACAATGAGCAGTTCTTC. Its protein is CATRSSIALHNEQFF.

A single count supports this clone. The rearrangement joins TRBV4-3 to TRBJ2-4, with D perhaps matching TRBD1 (5 bases). Germline loops: CDR1 LGHNA, CDR2 YSLEER. Trimming pared 0 bases from V and 3 bases from J, leaving 12 bases between. The CDR3 runs 16 residues. CDR3 sequence reads: CASSQDLGVGKNIQYF. The CDR3 DNA sequence: TGCGCCAGCAGCCAAGATTTAGGGGTAGGCAAAAACATTCAGTACTTC.

This chain connects TRBV7-9 to TRBJ2-3; 7 bases agree with TRBD2. The trim removed 2 bases at V and 3 bases at J, leaving 2 bases unmatched. The CDR3 contains 14 residues. Germline V gene lookup returns CDR1 SEHNR and CDR2 FQNEAQ (reference sequence). Written as DNA, the CDR3 is TGTGCCAGCAGCTTACGGGGAGGGACAGATACGCAGTATTTT. Residues: CASSLRGGTDTQYF.

The J gene is TRBJ2-2, the V gene TRBV14, with D perhaps TRBD2 (5 bases). The CDR3 consists of 15 residues. Germline CDR1 reads SGHDN; CDR2 reads FVKESK. Trimming removed 1 base at V and 4 bases at J, with 10 bases between. The CDR3 is CASSQVGVSTGELFF. The CDR3 region has the DNA TGTGCCAGCAGCCAAGTGGGAGTCAGCACCGGGGAGCTGTTTTTT.

V gene TRBV29-1 combines with J gene TRBJ2-1; D call uncertain. Trimming pared 4 bases from V and 7 bases from J, leaving 17 bases between. There are 14 residues in the CDR3. Germline V CDR1 and CDR2: SQVTM, ANQGSEA. The chain's CDR3 is CSVVLRLPSNEQFF. The CDR3 DNA sequence: TGCAGCGTTGTCCTTCGCCTACCGTCGAATGAGCAGTTCTTC.

The rearrangement joins TRBV11-3 to TRBJ2-3, with unresolved D. Germline assignment: CDR1 SGHNT and CDR2 YENEEA. Between the trimmed V and J ends, which lost 5 bases and 0 bases, there was a span of 3 bases. This CDR3 comprises 12 residues. CDR3 protein: CASSLSTDTQYF. The CDR3 DNA sequence: TGTGCCAGCAGCCTCAGCACAGATACGCAGTATTTT.

The chain carries TRBV28 and TRBJ2-1; 8 positions match TRBD2. CDR1 and CDR2 from the germline V gene are MDHEN and SYDVKM. The junction had 8 bases not matched to a gene; V was cut back by 4 bases and J by 6 bases. This CDR3 is 15 amino acids long. CDR3 loop: CASSSRLARTNEQFF. CDR3 nucleotide sequence: TGTGCCAGCAGTTCCCGACTAGCGCGTACCAATGAGCAGTTCTTC.

The chain carries TRBV30 and TRBJ2-7, with a weak D call TRBD1 (5 bases). There are 12 residues in the CDR3. Germline V lookup: CDR1 GTSNPN, CDR2 SVGIG (reference sequence). DNA of the CDR3: TGTGCAAACTCTAGGGGTTTTGGGGAGCAGTACTTC. It translates to CANSRGFGEQYF.

This chain connects TRBV9 to TRBJ1-2, with 7 bases lining up with TRBD1. Looked up from germline, CDR1 is SGDLS and CDR2 is YYNGEE. V was clipped by 0 bases and J by 5 bases; unmatched bases: 7. CDR3 length: 15 amino acids. DNA of the CDR3: TGTGCCAGCAGCGTAGCAACAGGGGTCGAATATGGCTACACCTTC. Its protein is CASSVATGVEYGYTF.

The V call is TRBV11-2, the J call TRBJ1-2; no firm D call. Trimming cost V 1 base and J 1 base, with 4 bases left between them. The CDR3 loop spans 13 amino acids. The germline V gene has CDR1 SGHAT and CDR2 FQNNGV. CDR3 in DNA: TGTGCCAGCAGCTTAGGGCTTAACTATGGCTACACCTTC. Translated, it gives CASSLGLNYGYTF.

The rearrangement uses TRBV7-2 and TRBJ1-2, with 12 bases that match TRBD1. Germline lookup yields CDR1 SGHTA and CDR2 FQGNSA. V shed 1 base and J 8 bases; nucleotides not matched to a gene: 5. This CDR3 has 15 amino acids. CDR3 DNA sequence: TGTGCCAGCAGCTTAGGCGGGACAGGGGGCGGGGGCTACACCTTC. It encodes CASSLGGTGGGGYTF.

The chain joins TRBV7-9 to TRBJ2-5; maybe TRBD2 (6 bases). The CDR3 consists of 13 residues. V gave up 5 bases and J gave up 8 bases, with 15 bases separating them. CDR1 and CDR2 from the germline V gene are SEHNR and FQNEAQ (reference sequence). CDR3 amino acids: CASSRLEIGTQYF. The CDR3 bases are TGTGCCAGCAGCAGACTAGAAATCGGAACCCAGTACTTC.